The present entry profiles one T cell receptor (beta chain) with its context. What this receptor recognizes is not known. No clone much larger than this one lies a single base away; base qualities are absent. Libraries were prepared through 5' RACE. A second PCR of about 7 to 12 cycles was performed with a sample-barcoded 5' primer and a J-beta primer mix. A template-switch 5' adaptor carrying 12 random nucleotides introduced a unique molecular identifier onto each TCR beta cDNA molecule. At least 3 million CDR3-containing paired-end reads were obtained from each sample. All of the RNA was converted into first-strand cDNA using the Mint cDNA synthesis kit, with a TRBC-specific oligonucleotide serving as the primer. Following uracil-DNA glycosylase treatment, all cDNA underwent a first 18-cycle PCR with the universal primers M1SS and BC2_uni_R. The paper's data handling went like this. Normalization of each sample was performed by random selection of 1 million high-quality reads, each carrying a distinct molecular identifier. Instead of being binned into consensus sequences, reads that shared molecular identifiers were thrown out. CDR3 identification, clonotype clustering and error correction used MiTCR with a Q25 quality threshold and the strictest error-elimination algorithm. A nonparametric unseen species model with Euler transformation was used to estimate a lower bound on total TCR beta diversity. The public sequencing data were trimmed at Q25 with fastp and processed into clonotypes with MiXCR by TCRdb, which kept only in-frame beta chains. All rows with the same CDR3 protein become a single entry with the most common DNA and genes. The V and J calls were determined by TCRdb, not by the authors. The sample table lists 1,800,000 or so distinct CDR3 sequences, about two fifths of them with a count of one. 23% of the sample lies in the top ten.

The data were taken from a study of blood T cells in healthy people across ages (dated by TCRdb to between 2014 and 2016). Regarding the complete study: In model experiments, template switching captured roughly one uniquely barcoded TCR beta cDNA molecule for every two T cells. Two additional independent replicas of 1 million unique cDNA reads from the same blood draw were analyzed for two donors (one aged 18 to 30 and one aged 80 or older). To avoid experimental bias, donors of different ages were randomly spread across the sequencing lanes. The study measured age-related changes in TCR beta repertoire diversity using deep sequencing normalized with unique cDNA molecular identifiers. The donors were divided into four age groups: young (average around 16 years), middle-aged (around 41), aged (around 67) and long-lived (about 90). Broad study findings and their caveats: The percentage of naive T cells measured by flow cytometry correlated strongly with observed TCR beta diversity. Since profiling was done on bulk unsorted PBMCs, naive and antigen-experienced compartments could not be conclusively compared. As age increased, observed TCR beta diversity per million T cells dropped in a roughly linear way, and a significant reduction was already evident by age 40. Estimates of total diversity from one million sequenced T cells were regarded as lower bounds and underestimates. Because donor CMV infection status was unknown, age-related changes in expanded clonotypes were potentially confounded. Compared with the aged group, more naive CD4+ T cells, fewer expanded clones and increased TCR diversity were shown by the long-lived group, suggesting age selection.

From the cysteine up to the phenylalanine, the CDR3 has a length of 16 residues. The only DNA kept is the CDR3, 48 bases in frame from the first base. Via the germline V gene (reference sequence), CDR1 is PRHDT and CDR2 FYEKMQ. V loses 5 bases, J loses 1 base, and the germline ends lie 16 bases apart. Systemically healthy Caucasian individuals from Russia, 39 in total and aged roughly 6 to 95 years, were included as donors. Each donor gave ten milliliters of peripheral blood, collected into EDTA-treated Vacutainer tubes. Ficoll-Paque density-gradient centrifugation was used to isolate PBMCs, with at least 6.5 million obtained per sample. Total RNA, at least 6 micrograms per sample, was extracted from PBMCs with Trizol reagent. The percentages of naive CD45RAhigh/CD27high T cells were determined by flow cytometry on a PBMC aliquot from every donor.

The sequencing sample was made of blood. The chain is encoded by TRBV13 joined to TRBJ2-3, with TRBD2 tentatively as D gene (5 bases match). The source is a human donor in good health. The encoded CDR3 is CASSPGGLGGTDTQYF. The sequenced DNA: TGTGCCAGCAGCCCAGGCGGGCTCGGGGGCACAGATACGCAGTATTTT.